The 21 T cell receptor beta chains listed next were all sequenced from one sample in a study of blood T cell repertoires in COVID-19. TCRdb keeps only in-frame clones here, not all; method: immunoSEQ multiplex PCR. The sample lists about 300,000 clones, 90% occurring once. Sequenced input: PBMCs or T cells enriched from blood (not recorded which). These receptors all come from a woman younger than 35 with acute COVID-19.

The chain employs TRBV2 and TRBJ2-1; D might be TRBD2 (6 bases). The CDR3 length is 13 residues. CDR1 and CDR2 (germline): SNHLY, FYNNEI. V lost 11 bases to trimming and J lost 6 bases, with 17 bases between them. In nucleotides, the CDR3 is TGTGCCGTCGGGGGTCGACGGGGCAATGAGCAGTTCTTC. This sequence encodes CAVGGRRGNEQFF.

The CDR3 DNA is TGTGCCAGCAGCCTTAGCGGGATGGTACTCTACGAGCAGTACTTC. It yields the protein CASSLSGMVLYEQYF. The chain links TRBV27 to TRBJ2-7; TRBD2 agrees at 8 bases. Germline CDR1 and CDR2: MNHEY and SMNVEV (reference sequence). Trimming cost V 6 bases and J 3 bases; bases outside gene matches: 10. The CDR3 length is 15 residues.

The gene calls are TRBV28 and TRBJ2-7, with 11 nucleotides matching TRBD2. Germline lookup yields CDR1 MDHEN and CDR2 SYDVKM. V lost 3 bases, J lost 4 bases, and 17 bases stayed unmatched. CDR3 length: 19 amino acids. The CDR3 DNA is TGTGCCAGCAGTTTTAGAGTGGATACCCGTAGCGGGAGGGCGTACGAGCAGTACTTC. Protein sequence: CASSFRVDTRSGRAYEQYF.

The chain is built from TRBV18 and TRBJ1-2; the match to TRBD1 covers 7 bases. The V segment lost 3 bases and the J segment 8 bases; nucleotides outside the gene matches: 15. Germline values: CDR1 KGHSH, CDR2 LQKENI. This CDR3 spans 16 amino acids. The CDR3 loop is CASSPASTGSRGGYTF. CDR3 DNA: TGTGCCAGCTCACCGGCCTCGACAGGGAGCAGGGGCGGCTACACCTTC.

V is TRBV19 and J is TRBJ1-1; D not certain. The CDR3 length is 13 residues. CDR1 and CDR2 (germline): LNHDA, SQIVND (reference sequence). V was shortened by 1 base and J by 0 bases, with 3 bases between the two germline ends. CDR3 coding DNA: TGTGCCAGTAGTATAGTATTGAACACTGAAGCTTTCTTT. As protein: CASSIVLNTEAFF.

In nucleotides, the CDR3 is TGTGCCAGCTCACCATTCAGGGGGCGAGACGAGCAGTACTTC. Translated: CASSPFRGRDEQYF. The chain employs TRBV18 and TRBJ2-7; 8 bases match TRBD1. This CDR3 has 14 residues. CDR1 and CDR2 (germline): KGHSH, LQKENI. V lost 2 bases, J lost 5 bases, and 5 bases stayed unmatched. Combining the CDR3 with reference TRBV18 and TRBJ2-7 gives the whole variable domain NAGVMQNPRHLVRRRGQEARLRCSPMKGHSHVYWYRQLPEEGLKFMVYLQKENIIDESGMPKERFSAEFPKEGPSILRIQQVVRGDSAAYFCASSPFRGRDEQYFGPGTRLTVT.

The chain links TRBV12-3 or TRBV12-4 to TRBJ1-5, with D maybe TRBD1 (5 bases). This CDR3 has 13 residues. Trimming took off 6 bases at V and 4 bases at J, with 10 bases between the two ends. The CDR3: CASSLQENQPQHF. The CDR3 DNA follows: TGTGCCAGCAGCCTACAGGAAAATCAGCCCCAGCATTTT.

V and J are TRBV24-1 and TRBJ2-6; possible D gene TRBD2, 7 bases. The CDR3 contains 17 residues. Trimming took off 12 bases at V and 0 bases at J, with 20 bases between the two ends. Germline-derived CDR1 and CDR2 are KGHDR and SFDVKD. The CDR3, as DNA: TGTGCCTCCTCCTTGGGGGGGCAGGGCTCTGGGGCCAACGTCCTGACTTTC. Translating it yields CASSLGGQGSGANVLTF.

The chain couples TRBV12-3 or TRBV12-4 to TRBJ2-5; no clear D gene. The CDR3 is 13 residues long. Trimming removed 2 bases at V and 3 bases at J, with 7 bases between. The CDR3 nucleotides read TGTGCCAGCAGTTTATGGCAGGAAGAGACCCAGTACTTC. This sequence encodes CASSLWQEETQYF.

This chain connects TRBV2 to TRBJ1-1; D perhaps matches TRBD1 (6 bases). Trimming took off 5 bases at V and 5 bases at J, with 15 bases between the two ends. This CDR3 has 14 amino acids. Germline CDR1 SNHLY, CDR2 FYNNEI. CDR3 in DNA: TGTGCCAGCAGTAACGATGGGGGCCGAACTGAAGCTTTCTTT. It encodes CASSNDGGRTEAFF. Combining the CDR3 with reference TRBV2 and TRBJ1-1 gives the whole variable domain EPEVTQTPSHQVTQMGQEVILRCVPISNHLYFYWYRQILGQKVEFLVSFYNNEISEKSEIFDDQFSVERPDGSNFTLKIRSTKLEDSAMYFCASSNDGGRTEAFFGQGTRLTVV.

V and J are TRBV12-3 or TRBV12-4 and TRBJ2-1; D unresolved. V lost 6 bases and J lost 1, with 7 bases in between. The CDR3 loop spans 13 amino acids. The CDR3 DNA reads TGTGCCAGCAGAGCTAGTTCCTACAATGAGCAGTTCTTC. Its protein is CASRASSYNEQFF.

V and J are TRBV27 and TRBJ1-5, with D possibly being TRBD1 (6 bases). This CDR3 has 15 residues. Looked up from germline, CDR1 is MNHEY and CDR2 is SMNVEV (reference sequence). V gave up 6 bases and J gave up 7 bases, with 19 bases separating them. CDR3 residues: CASSLGGGVSQPQHF. The CDR3 DNA is TGTGCCAGCAGCCTCGGGGGGGGCGTCAGCCAGCCCCAGCATTTT.

The chain is built from TRBV9 and TRBJ2-7; D possibly corresponds to TRBD2 (6 bases). The CDR3 sequence is 16 residues long. Germline CDR1 reads SGDLS; CDR2 reads YYNGEE. Trimming removed 2 bases from V and 0 bases from J, with 15 bases in between. The CDR3 DNA reads as TGTGCCAGCAGCGTTTCCGGGACTGTCGACTCCTACGAGCAGTACTTC. It encodes CASSVSGTVDSYEQYF.

The J gene is TRBJ1-5, the V gene TRBV19, with D perhaps matching TRBD1 (5 bases). The CDR3 contains 15 residues. Trimming removed 7 bases from V and 5 bases from J, with 18 bases in between. Looked up from germline, CDR1 is LNHDA and CDR2 is SQIVND (reference sequence). CDR3: CASTPYSGRDQPQHF. The CDR3 DNA follows: TGTGCCAGTACCCCGTACTCAGGGAGGGATCAGCCCCAGCATTTT.

This chain joins TRBV7-9 and TRBJ2-1; D perhaps matches TRBD2 (6 bases). The germline CDR1 and CDR2 sequences are SEHNR and FQNEAQ (reference sequence). The CDR3 totals 16 residues. With 0 bases removed from V and 9 bases from J, the gap between germline ends came to 18 bases. The CDR3, as DNA: TGTGCCAGCAGCTTAGCGGAAATCCCCGGAGGGACTGAGCAGTTCTTC. This encodes CASSLAEIPGGTEQFF.

A few counts support this clone. The chain recombines TRBV5-1 with TRBJ2-1; D gene uncertain. Between the trimmed V and J ends, which lost 0 bases and 6 bases, there was a span of 10 bases. The CDR3 loop spans 14 amino acids. Germline V lookup: CDR1 SGHRS, CDR2 YFSETQ. The CDR3 nucleotides are TGCGCCAGCAGCTTGGCCGTGAGTAGCAATGAGCAGTTCTTC. This encodes CASSLAVSSNEQFF.

The J gene is TRBJ1-6, the V gene TRBV9; a possible D gene is TRBD1 (5 bases). CDR3 size: 13 residues. CDR1 is SGDLS and CDR2 is YYNGEE in the germline V gene. The V end lost 3 bases, the J end lost 14 bases, and 15 bases lay between the germline ends. The CDR3 region has the DNA TGTGCCAGCAGCGCCCAGGACACTGGGTCCCTCCACTTT. Residues: CASSAQDTGSLHF.

This clone appeared once. The chain carries TRBV12-5 and TRBJ1-1; the D is unclear. V lost 1 base to trimming and J lost 8 bases, with 8 bases between them. Germline V gene sequence: CDR1 LGHNT, CDR2 FRNRAP. CDR3 length equals 12 residues. CDR3 amino acids: CASGLDGREAFF. As DNA, the CDR3 is TGTGCTAGTGGTTTGGATGGGAGGGAAGCTTTCTTT.

This clone appeared a few times. J is TRBJ1-5 and V is TRBV19; no clear D. There are 14 residues in the CDR3. V was cut by 3 bases and J by 7 bases, with 13 bases left in between. Germline CDR1 is LNHDA and CDR2 is SQIVND (reference sequence). CDR3 amino acids: CASSITGSGQPQHF. The CDR3 DNA is TGTGCCAGTAGTATCACGGGGTCCGGACAGCCCCAGCATTTT.

V gene TRBV28 combines with J gene TRBJ2-7, with 13 nucleotides matching TRBD2. J gave up 3 bases and V 4 bases, and 9 bases lay outside the gene matches. From germline, CDR1 is MDHEN and CDR2 SYDVKM. CDR3 length equals 17 residues. The CDR3 loop is CASSSWTSGSISYEQYF. For the CDR3, the DNA is TGTGCCAGCAGTTCCTGGACTAGCGGGAGTATCAGCTACGAGCAGTACTTC.

This chain uses TRBV28 with TRBJ1-2; 7 nucleotides align to TRBD1. Germline V gene sequence: CDR1 MDHEN, CDR2 SYDVKM. The ends lost 6 bases at V and 8 bases at J; junction bases unmatched: 12. The length of the CDR3 is 14 residues. Here the CDR3 DNA reads TGTGCCAGCAGGACGAGCATAGGGGGCTGGGGCTACACCTTC. Amino acid sequence: CASRTSIGGWGYTF.